This T cell receptor beta chain is drawn from a study of cytomegalovirus exposure and HLA in healthy donors. About the study: An earlier analysis identified 95 million to 120 million unique TCR beta sequences in about 200 million T cells.

This CDR3 region has 14 residues. The germline gives CDR1 MNHEY, CDR2 SMNVEV (reference sequence). The V and J ends lost 3 bases and 6 bases respectively, with 9 bases between them. With 60 Vbeta and 13 Jbeta primers, the PCR was carried out. The table came from immunoSEQ multiplex PCR; TCRdb's copy has only in-frame clones and leaves some out. The table records about 69,000 clones, about 78% of them present only once. Notes on the study in general: Researchers reported in a later analysis that a missense DCLRE1C variant was tied to TCR beta V- and J-gene trimming. The study listed under 200 cytomegalovirus-associated TCR beta chains. As immune exposure information, only CMV serostatus was available.

This clone was counted between two and nine times. Its antigen is undetermined. Sequencing was performed on PBMCs. This sequence joins TRBV27 and TRBJ1-6, with a tentative D call TRBD1 (5 bases). The receptor comes from a man younger than 35 in good health and CMV-seronegative. This CDR3 reads CASSFGGGNSPLHF. The CDR3 DNA is TGTGCCAGCAGTTTCGGGGGGGGTAATTCACCCCTCCACTTT.